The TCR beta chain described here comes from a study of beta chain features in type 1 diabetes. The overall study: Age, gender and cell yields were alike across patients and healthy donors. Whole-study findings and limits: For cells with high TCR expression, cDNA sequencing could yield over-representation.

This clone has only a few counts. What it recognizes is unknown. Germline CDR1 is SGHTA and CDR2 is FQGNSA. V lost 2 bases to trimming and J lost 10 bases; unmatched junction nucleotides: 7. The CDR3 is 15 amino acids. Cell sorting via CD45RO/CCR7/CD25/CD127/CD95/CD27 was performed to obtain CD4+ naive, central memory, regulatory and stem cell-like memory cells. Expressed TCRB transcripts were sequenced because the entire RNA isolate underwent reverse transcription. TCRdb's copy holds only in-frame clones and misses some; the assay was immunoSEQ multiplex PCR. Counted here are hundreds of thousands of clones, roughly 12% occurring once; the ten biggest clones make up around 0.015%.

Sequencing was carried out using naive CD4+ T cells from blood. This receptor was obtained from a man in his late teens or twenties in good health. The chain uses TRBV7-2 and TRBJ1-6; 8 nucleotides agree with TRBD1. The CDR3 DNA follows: TGTGCCAGCAGCTTACCCGGACAGGGAAGGTCACCCCTCCACTTT. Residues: CASSLPGQGRSPLHF.